This is a list of T cell receptor beta chains from one sample in a study of T cell responses to AZD1222 COVID-19 vaccine. The method was immunoSEQ multiplex PCR; TCRdb's version includes in-frame clones alone and lacks a portion of them. The sample includes 89,000 or so clones, 75% to 95% seen only once; the top ten take more than 25%. The source was peripheral blood, collected 28 days after the second AZD1222 dose. Receptors were obtained from an adult who received the AZD1222 COVID-19 vaccine. CDR3s include the opening cysteine and the closing phenylalanine or tryptophan. The D gene is left open where the match is weak. Size is omitted from some rows. Given values are once, few, many or a class for expanded clones.

>TRBV18|.|.|TRBJ2-7
CASSPSTDHEQYF
TGTGCCAGCTCACCTTCCACGGACCACGAGCAGTACTTC
>TRBV6-2/TRBV6-3|.|.|TRBJ1-5
CASSYGQGFRQPQHF
TGTGCCAGCAGTTACGGGCAGGGGTTTCGGCAGCCCCAGCATTTT
>TRBV18|TRBD2|.|TRBJ2-3
CASSPTSGRSADTQYF
TGTGCCAGCTCACCAACTAGCGGGAGAAGCGCAGATACGCAGTATTTT
>TRBV6-6|.|.|TRBJ1-4
CASSQGGANEKLFF
TGTGCCAGCAGCCAGGGAGGGGCTAATGAAAAACTGTTTTTT
>TRBV4-2|.|.|TRBJ1-4
CASSQDRELGVEKLFF
TGTGCCAGCAGCCAAGATAGGGAACTCGGGGTCGAAAAACTGTTTTTT
>TRBV9|.|.|TRBJ1-1
CASRPWGSEAFF
TGTGCCAGCAGGCCGTGGGGCTCTGAAGCTTTCTTT
>TRBV5-4|.|.|TRBJ1-1
CASSLGVNTEAFF
TGTGCCAGCAGCTTGGGAGTGAACACTGAAGCTTTCTTT
>TRBV28|.|.|TRBJ2-7
CASSLRGGGGEQYF
TGTGCCAGCAGTTTACGAGGGGGGGGAGGCGAGCAGTACTTC
>TRBV2|TRBD2|.|TRBJ2-5
CASNAGGPRETQYF
TGTGCCAGCAATGCGGGAGGGCCGCGAGAGACCCAGTACTTC
>TRBV3-1/TRBV3-2|.|.|TRBJ2-1
CASRGRNEQFF
TGTGCCAGCAGAGGGAGAAATGAGCAGTTCTTC
>TRBV6-5|.|once|TRBJ1-2
CASSSNEGGDGYTF
TGTGCCAGCAGTTCCAACGAAGGGGGGGATGGCTACACCTTC
>TRBV29-1|TRBD2|.|TRBJ2-1
CSVGTSGNRNEQFF
TGCAGCGTGGGGACTAGCGGGAACCGCAATGAGCAGTTCTTC
>TRBV11-2|TRBD2|.|TRBJ2-7
CASSLGGRAFYEQYF
TGTGCCAGCAGCTTAGGCGGGAGGGCCTTCTACGAGCAGTACTTC
>TRBV29-1|.|.|TRBJ2-1
CSVERTYNEQFF
TGCAGCGTGGAAAGGACCTACAATGAGCAGTTCTTC
>TRBV9|.|.|TRBJ1-6
CASSAGRGAHSPLHF
TGTGCCAGCAGCGCAGGTCGCGGGGCTCATTCACCCCTCCACTTT
>TRBV10-3|TRBD2|.|TRBJ2-1
CAIRLADYLSYNEQFF
TGTGCCATCAGACTAGCGGATTATCTTTCCTACAATGAGCAGTTCTTC
>TRBV2|TRBD2|.|TRBJ2-2
CASSEEGSGRGELFF
TGTGCCAGCAGTGAAGAAGGTAGCGGGAGAGGGGAGCTGTTTTTT
>TRBV19|TRBD1|.|TRBJ2-4
CASSIIQGALAKNIQYF
TGTGCCAGTAGTATTATTCAGGGGGCTCTAGCCAAAAACATTCAGTACTTC
>TRBV3-1/TRBV3-2|.|.|TRBJ1-5
CASSQGTGGQPQHF
TGTGCCAGCAGTCAAGGAACAGGAGGCCAGCCCCAGCATTTT
>TRBV20-1|TRBD1|.|TRBJ2-7
CSASRGQGLLYEQYF
TGCAGTGCTAGTAGGGGACAGGGGCTTCTCTACGAGCAGTACTTC
>TRBV19|.|once|TRBJ1-5
CASSIAGYANQPQHF
TGTGCCAGTAGTATAGCGGGGTATGCCAATCAGCCCCAGCATTTT
>TRBV28|.|.|TRBJ1-5
CASSLVVQPQHF
TGTGCCAGCAGTTTGGTGGTTCAGCCCCAGCATTTT
>TRBV5-1|.|.|TRBJ2-3
CASSAGAVGVTDTQYF
TGCGCCAGCTCGGCTGGGGCGGTAGGGGTCACAGATACGCAGTATTTT
>TRBV10-1|TRBD1|.|TRBJ1-2
CASSDRQGNGYTF
TGCGCCAGCAGTGATAGACAGGGGAATGGCTACACCTTC
>TRBV3-1/TRBV3-2|.|once|TRBJ2-5
CASSQEGGLAETQYF
TGTGCCAGCAGCCAAGAAGGAGGCCTAGCAGAGACCCAGTACTTC
>TRBV9|TRBD2|once|TRBJ2-1
CASSSSGRVHNEQFF
TGTGCCAGCAGCTCTAGCGGGAGGGTCCACAATGAGCAGTTCTTC
>TRBV11-2|TRBD1|.|TRBJ2-7
CASSLGRGLAYEQYF
TGTGCCAGCAGCTTAGGCAGGGGGCTCGCCTACGAGCAGTACTTC
>TRBV5-6|TRBD1|.|TRBJ1-5
CASSRTGGGYQPQHF
TGTGCCAGCAGCCGCACAGGGGGCGGGTATCAGCCCCAGCATTTT
>TRBV9|.|.|TRBJ1-1
CASSGNGGRNTEAFF
TGTGCCAGCAGCGGAAATGGGGGGCGGAACACTGAAGCTTTCTTT
>TRBV7-3|.|.|TRBJ2-5
CASSPGTWEETQYF
TGTGCCAGCAGCCCCGGGACGTGGGAGGAGACCCAGTACTTC
>TRBV5-1|.|once|TRBJ1-2
CASSPVPPPVGYGYTF
TGCGCCAGCAGTCCGGTACCCCCCCCCGTGGGCTATGGCTACACCTTC
>TRBV19|TRBD1|.|TRBJ1-1
CASTLTGTVFTEAFF
TGTGCCAGTACCCTGACCGGGACAGTCTTCACTGAAGCTTTCTTT
>TRBV25-1|.|.|TRBJ1-1
CASISALNTEAFF
TGTGCCAGCATATCTGCGTTGAACACTGAAGCTTTCTTT
>TRBV6-2/TRBV6-3|TRBD2|once|TRBJ2-1
CASSYTGGPTDEQFF
TGTGCCAGCAGTTACACGGGGGGACCTACGGATGAGCAGTTCTTC
>TRBV11-3|.|.|TRBJ2-2
CASSLYGGVNTGELFF
TGTGCCAGCAGCTTATACGGAGGGGTAAACACCGGGGAGCTGTTTTTT
>TRBV19|.|.|TRBJ1-5
CASSTPGVIEYNQPQHF
TGTGCCAGTAGTACCCCGGGGGTTATCGAGTATAATCAGCCCCAGCATTTT
>TRBV4-2|TRBD2|.|TRBJ2-1
CASTTSGSRNEQFF
TGTGCCAGCACCACTAGCGGGAGCAGGAATGAGCAGTTCTTC
>TRBV28|.|.|TRBJ2-7
CASSPVSSYEQYF
TGTGCCAGCAGTCCCGTGAGCTCCTACGAGCAGTACTTC
>TRBV5-1|.|.|TRBJ2-7
CASQKGGQLPYEQYF
TGCGCCAGCCAAAAAGGGGGGCAGCTTCCCTACGAGCAGTACTTC
>TRBV4-3|TRBD2|.|TRBJ2-1
CASSQEPAGAYNEQFF
TGCGCCAGCAGCCAAGAGCCGGCGGGAGCGTACAATGAGCAGTTCTTC
>TRBV10-3|TRBD2|.|TRBJ2-1
CAISESLAGGPNEQFF
TGTGCCATCAGTGAGTCGTTAGCGGGAGGGCCGAATGAGCAGTTCTTC
>TRBV6-5|.|.|TRBJ1-3
CASRPDNGGNTIYF
TGTGCCAGCAGACCGGACAACGGCGGAAACACCATATATTTT
>TRBV23-1|.|.|TRBJ1-4
CVRGKDLSHRSSDSNEKLFF
TGCGTTCGGGGGAAAGACCTTTCCCACAGGTCGTCCGACTCTAATGAAAAACTGTTTTTT
>TRBV6-5|TRBD1|.|TRBJ2-1
CASSSHTDRGNEQFF
TGTGCCAGCAGTTCACACACAGACAGGGGAAATGAGCAGTTCTTC
>TRBV19|TRBD1|.|TRBJ2-6
CASSRGGVRANVLTF
TGTGCCAGTAGTAGAGGGGGCGTTAGGGCCAACGTCCTGACTTTC
>TRBV5-6|TRBD2|.|TRBJ2-2
CASSPGLANTGELFF
TGTGCCAGCAGCCCGGGACTAGCTAACACCGGGGAGCTGTTTTTT
>TRBV7-3|.|once|TRBJ2-4
CASSFHGSPGNIQYF
TGTGCCAGCAGCTTCCACGGTTCCCCGGGGAACATTCAGTACTTC
>TRBV11-3|.|.|TRBJ2-1
CASSLPGTYNEQFF
TGTGCCAGCAGCTTACCGGGGACCTACAATGAGCAGTTCTTC
>TRBV6-6|.|.|TRBJ2-2
CASREWGGRSTGELFF
TGTGCCAGCAGGGAATGGGGGGGGCGGTCCACCGGGGAGCTGTTTTTT
>TRBV19|.|once|TRBJ2-7
CASSPIVASSYEQYF
TGTGCCAGTAGTCCCATAGTGGCCAGCTCCTACGAGCAGTACTTC
>TRBV19|.|.|TRBJ2-1
CASSIGQNNEQFF
TGTGCCAGTAGTATAGGCCAGAACAATGAGCAGTTCTTC
>TRBV4-3|.|.|TRBJ2-7
CASSQNTGGSYEQYF
TGCGCCAGCAGCCAAAATACCGGGGGCTCCTACGAGCAGTACTTC
>TRBV5-4|.|.|TRBJ2-7
CASSADYEQYF
TGTGCCAGCAGCGCAGACTACGAGCAGTACTTC
>TRBV11-2|TRBD1|.|TRBJ2-2
CASRRPGQGVVGELFF
TGTGCCAGCAGGCGTCCGGGACAGGGGGTCGTCGGGGAGCTGTTTTTT